The rows below give T cell receptor beta chains drawn from one sample of a study of Ad26.COV2.S vaccination and SARS-CoV-2 variants. TCRdb's copy holds only in-frame clones and misses some; the assay was immunoSEQ multiplex PCR. The sample includes about 680,000 clones, around 89% of them seen just once. The source material was peripheral blood, sampled in a trial of Ad26.COV2.S vaccine versus placebo. Receptors originate from a person between 18 and 60 years old who received the Ad26.COV2.S COVID-19 vaccine or a placebo. Each CDR3 is given with its conserved first and last residue. Part of the rows lack a size; the others show once, few, many or a class for expanded clones.

>NA|TRBV11-1|TRBJ1-2
CASSSEMGYGYTF
>NA|TRBV6-5|TRBJ1-6
CASSNFDRANSPLHF
>once|TRBV16|TRBJ1-2
CASSQTNPNYGYTF
>NA|TRBV7-6|TRBJ2-2
CASSLKLAGTGELFF
>NA|TRBV30|TRBJ2-5
CAWTGASQETQYF
>NA|TRBV3-1/TRBV3-2|TRBJ1-4
CASSPYRGATNEKLFF
>NA|TRBV4-1|TRBJ2-4
CASSQPSGKAKNIQYF
>once|TRBV4-2|TRBJ1-1
CASSQGQNTEAFF
>NA|TRBV6-2/TRBV6-3|TRBJ2-7
CASSYNSGYEQYF
>NA|TRBV30|TRBJ1-4
CAWSGSFRGDEKLFF
>NA|TRBV6-5|TRBJ2-7
CASSYQRTSSYEQYF
>NA|TRBV4-2|TRBJ2-1
CASSQALAGGPAEQFF
>NA|TRBV19|TRBJ1-1
CASSIVTPPIEAFF
>once|TRBV5-1|TRBJ2-2
CASSLAGTGELFF
>NA|TRBV21-1|TRBJ2-3
CARSTDTQYF
>NA|TRBV4-3|TRBJ2-4
CASSQVSTGRNIQYF
>NA|TRBV3-1/TRBV3-2|TRBJ1-5
CASSQDGGDHSNQPQHF
>NA|TRBV20-1|TRBJ2-6
CSASRRDSGANVLTF
>NA|TRBV5-1|TRBJ2-2
CASSWIAENTGELFF
>once|TRBV5-4|TRBJ2-5
CASSPPHRGRQETQYF
>NA|TRBV30|TRBJ2-7
CAWSVPGPEQYF
>few|TRBV5-1|TRBJ1-1
CASSFQRGGNTEAFF